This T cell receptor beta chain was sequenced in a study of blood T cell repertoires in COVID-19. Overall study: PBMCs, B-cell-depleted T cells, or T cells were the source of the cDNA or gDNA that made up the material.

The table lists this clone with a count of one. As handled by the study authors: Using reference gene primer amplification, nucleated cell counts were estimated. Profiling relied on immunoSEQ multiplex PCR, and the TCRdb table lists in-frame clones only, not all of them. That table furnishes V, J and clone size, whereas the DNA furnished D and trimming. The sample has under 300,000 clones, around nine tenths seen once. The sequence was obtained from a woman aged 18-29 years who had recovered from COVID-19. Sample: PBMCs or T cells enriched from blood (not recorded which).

The CDR3 loop reads CASSSGLADRTDTQYF. CDR3 coding DNA: TGCGCCAGCAGCTCGGGACTAGCAGATCGCACAGATACGCAGTATTTT. The J gene is TRBJ2-3, the V gene TRBV5-1; 9 nucleotides line up with TRBD2. The germline CDR1 and CDR2 sequences are SGHRS and YFSETQ. With 3 bases clipped from V and 1 base from J, the junction kept 6 bases outside the gene matches. The length of the CDR3 is 16 residues.